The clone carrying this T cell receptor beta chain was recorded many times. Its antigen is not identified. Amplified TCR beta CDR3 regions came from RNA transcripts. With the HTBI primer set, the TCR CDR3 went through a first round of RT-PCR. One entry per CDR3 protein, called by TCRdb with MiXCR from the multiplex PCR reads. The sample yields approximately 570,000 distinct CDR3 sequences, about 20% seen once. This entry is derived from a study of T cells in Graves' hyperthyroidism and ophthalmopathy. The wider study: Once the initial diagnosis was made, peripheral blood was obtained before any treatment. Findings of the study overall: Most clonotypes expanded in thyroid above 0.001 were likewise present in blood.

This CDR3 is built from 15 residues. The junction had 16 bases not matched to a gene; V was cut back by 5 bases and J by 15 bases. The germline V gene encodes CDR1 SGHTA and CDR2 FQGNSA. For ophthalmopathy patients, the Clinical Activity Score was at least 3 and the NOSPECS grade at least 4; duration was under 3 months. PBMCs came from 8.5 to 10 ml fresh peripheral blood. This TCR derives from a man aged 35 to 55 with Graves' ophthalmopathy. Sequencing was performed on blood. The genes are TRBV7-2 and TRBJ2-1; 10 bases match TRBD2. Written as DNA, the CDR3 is TGTGCCAGCAGCACATCCGGGACTAGCGTCGGGGGTCCGTTCTTC. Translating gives CASSTSGTSVGGPFF.